A selection of T cell receptor beta chains follows, all from one sample in a study of cytomegalovirus exposure and HLA in healthy donors. Method: immunoSEQ multiplex PCR; TCRdb's copy keeps in-frame clones and lacks some. The sample consists of about 200,000 clones, 80% to 90% of them appearing once. The sample taken for sequencing was PBMCs. The receptors shown here come from a young woman in good health and CMV-seronegative. The CDR3 runs from the conserved cysteine through the conserved F or W. The D gene is left open where the match is weak. Clone size is shown for a subset of rows, as once, few, many or a class of expanded clone.

size | J | V | D | DNA | CDR3
. | TRBJ2-2 | TRBV7-3 | . | TGTGCCAGCAGCTTGTTTGCCGGGAACACCGGGGAGCTGTTTTTT | CASSLFAGNTGELFF
. | TRBJ2-2 | TRBV11-3 | TRBD2 | TGTGCCAGCAGCGAGCGACTAGCGGGTGGGGCCGGGGAGCTGTTTTTT | CASSERLAGGAGELFF
. | TRBJ2-1 | TRBV6-5 | TRBD2 | TGTGCCAGCAACGGACTAGCGGGAGAGCAGTTCTTC | CASNGLAGEQFF
. | TRBJ2-7 | TRBV28 | . | TGTGCCAGCAGCCCGCTTCTAGCGACATACGAGCAGTACTTC | CASSPLLATYEQYF
. | TRBJ1-1 | TRBV11-3 | . | TGTGCCAGCAGCTCCGACAGCCTGAACACTGAAGCTTTCTTT | CASSSDSLNTEAFF
. | TRBJ2-7 | TRBV7-8 | TRBD2 | TGTGCCAGCAGCTTAGAGGCTAGCGGGTCCTACGAGCAGTACTTC | CASSLEASGSYEQYF
. | TRBJ2-4 | TRBV28 | TRBD2 | TGTGCCAGTTCTACTAGCGGGAGGGCCTGGATTCAGTACTTC | CASSTSGRAWIQYF
. | TRBJ1-4 | TRBV19 | TRBD1 | TGTGCCAGCCGGGACAGGGGGTTTGCAACTAATGAAAAACTGTTTTTT | CASRDRGFATNEKLFF
. | TRBJ2-1 | TRBV29-1 | . | TGCAGCGTTGAAGATAAGGACGGGGGTAGGAAGTTCTTC | CSVEDKDGGRKFF
few | TRBJ2-7 | TRBV29-1 | TRBD2 | TGCAGCGTTGCTAGCAGCGGGACGTACTACGAGCAGTACTTC | CSVASSGTYYEQYF
. | TRBJ2-1 | TRBV6-1 | . | TGTGCCAGCAGTGCCCAAGGGCGGGATTACAATGAGCAGTTCTTC | CASSAQGRDYNEQFF
. | TRBJ1-4 | TRBV7-2 | . | TGTGCCAGCGACATTTGGGATGAAAAACTGTTTTTT | CASDIWDEKLFF